This T cell receptor beta chain was recorded in a study of blood T cell repertoires in COVID-19. Looking at the study overall: T cells, B-cell-depleted T cells, or PBMCs supplied cDNA or gDNA.

Seattle's enrolled individuals joined amid active infection and were then monitored longitudinally. This clone is medium-sized in the sample. Per the authors' pipeline: Reference gene primers were amplified, and this amplification served to estimate nucleated cell counts. Repertoires were generated with immunoSEQ multiplex PCR, while TCRdb's copy carries only in-frame clones and drops some. The V and J calls and the clone size are those of that table, but D and trimming were determined from the DNA. Among 300,000 to 450,000 clones listed, about 90% were seen once. The receptor was derived from a woman aged 30 to 39 with COVID-19, enrolled during active disease. Sequencing used peripheral blood.

CDR3 nucleotides: TGTGCCACCAGCAGAGATAGCGGGAGGGGTTGGGATGAGCAGTTCTTC. Amino acid sequence: CATSRDSGRGWDEQFF. The rearrangement uses TRBV15 and TRBJ2-1, with 11 bases aligning to TRBD2. The trim removed 0 bases at V and 8 bases at J, leaving 6 bases unmatched. CDR1 is LNHNV, CDR2 YYDKDF, per germline (reference sequence). The CDR3 is made up of 16 amino acids.